This passage covers 4 T cell receptor beta chains from one sample sequenced in a study of T-cell memory formation after mild COVID-19. TCRdb reanalysed the 5' RACE reads using MiXCR and keeps one entry per CDR3 protein. The sample records over 350,000 distinct CDR3 sequences, approximately 24% being singletons. Sequencing input: PBMCs or a T cell subset sorted from them (not recorded which). The receptors come from an adult woman who had mild COVID-19 (a few samples of this study predate the infection). Cell type and time point are not known.

This clonotype has ten or more counts. The J gene is TRBJ1-1, the V gene TRBV25-1; 8 nucleotides agree with TRBD1. The CDR3 runs to 15 residues. Germline V gives CDR1 MGHDK, CDR2 SYGVNS. V was clipped by 2 bases and J by 5 bases; unmatched bases: 7. The CDR3 loop reads CASSELRQGKTEAFF. As DNA, the CDR3 is TGTGCCAGCAGTGAACTCCGACAGGGGAAGACTGAAGCTTTCTTT.

The rearrangement joins TRBV12-3 or TRBV12-4 to TRBJ1-2; possible D gene TRBD1, 5 bases. V lost 6 bases and J lost 8, with 25 bases in between. CDR3 length equals 16 residues. This CDR3 is CASSILGTALHRGYTF. DNA of the CDR3: TGTGCCAGCAGCATTCTCGGGACGGCCCTCCATCGAGGCTACACCTTC.

This clonotype was counted a few times. The rearrangement joins TRBV29-1 to TRBJ1-1; D is perhaps TRBD1 (5 bases). The CDR3 spans 13 residues. The V gene's germline CDR1 is SQVTM and CDR2 ANQGSEA. V dropped 1 base and J dropped 5 bases, with 11 bases sitting between them. The CDR3 sequence: CSVEAGGVTEAFF. The CDR3 DNA reads as TGCAGCGTTGAAGCCGGAGGGGTGACTGAAGCTTTCTTT.

There are many counts of this clonotype. The chain carries TRBV6-4 and TRBJ2-2; D is possibly TRBD1 (5 bases). There are 12 residues in the CDR3. The germline V and J ends were trimmed by 5 bases and 7 bases, with 8 bases remaining between them. In germline, CDR1 is MRHNA, CDR2 SNTAGT. In DNA form, the CDR3 reads TGTGCCAGCAGTTCAGGGTTCGGGGAGCTGTTTTTT. Translation gives CASSSGFGELFF.